Listed below are T cell receptor beta chains from one sample, sequenced in a study of cytomegalovirus exposure and HLA in healthy donors. Some clones are missing from TCRdb's copy, which holds only in-frame ones; the method was immunoSEQ multiplex PCR. The sample shows approximately 170,000 clones, about 65% of them seen only once. Sequencing was performed on PBMCs. The receptors were sampled from a woman under 30 in good health and CMV-seropositive. Both conserved end residues are part of each CDR3. A D gene is named only where the DNA matches it firmly. Clone sizes are given selectively: once, few, many, or a class where the clone is expanded.

V: TRBV18
J: TRBJ1-4
size: .
D: TRBD1
CDR3: CASSPRTGLNEKLFF
DNA: TGTGCCAGCTCACCGAGGACAGGACTGAATGAAAAACTGTTTTTT

V: TRBV19
J: TRBJ1-2
size: .
D: TRBD1
CDR3: CASRMRDRPYGYTF
DNA: TGTGCCAGTCGAATGAGGGACAGACCGTATGGCTACACCTTC

V: TRBV28
J: TRBJ2-1
size: once
D: .
CDR3: CASSLRMRAYEQFF
DNA: TGTGCCAGCAGTCTACGTATGCGAGCCTATGAGCAGTTCTTC

V: TRBV9
J: TRBJ2-2
size: .
D: .
CDR3: CASSPGRYGELFF
DNA: TGTGCCAGCAGCCCAGGCAGGTACGGGGAGCTGTTTTTT

V: TRBV7-3
J: TRBJ2-1
size: .
D: .
CDR3: CASSLNSASANNEQFF
DNA: TGTGCCAGCAGCTTAAACTCGGCTAGCGCCAACAATGAGCAGTTCTTC

V: TRBV5-1
J: TRBJ1-2
size: .
D: .
CDR3: CASSLAAGDYGYTF
DNA: TGCGCCAGCAGCTTGGCCGCAGGCGACTATGGCTACACCTTC

V: TRBV19
J: TRBJ1-2
size: few
D: .
CDR3: CASSIQPDSYGYTF
DNA: TGTGCCAGTAGTATACAGCCAGACTCCTATGGCTACACCTTC

V: TRBV7-9
J: TRBJ2-4
size: few
D: TRBD1
CDR3: CASSPKTGSNIQYF
DNA: TGTGCCAGCAGCCCTAAGACAGGGTCAAACATTCAGTACTTC

V: TRBV6-1
J: TRBJ2-1
size: .
D: TRBD2
CDR3: CASSREGPNEQFF
DNA: TGTGCCAGCTCGCGGGAGGGCCCCAATGAGCAGTTCTTC

V: TRBV28
J: TRBJ1-4
size: .
D: TRBD1
CDR3: CASGYRGEKLFF
DNA: TGTGCCAGCGGCTACAGGGGGGAAAAACTGTTTTTT

V: TRBV29-1
J: TRBJ2-5
size: few
D: .
CDR3: CSVMKGGDLREQYF
DNA: TGCAGCGTGATGAAAGGAGGGGACCTGAGGGAGCAGTACTTC

V: TRBV27
J: TRBJ2-1
size: .
D: .
CDR3: CASSLSRLTNEQFF
DNA: TGTGCCAGCAGTTTGTCGCGACTAACCAATGAGCAGTTCTTC

V: TRBV6-5
J: TRBJ2-5
size: once
D: TRBD2
CDR3: CASSYSGGTRETQYF
DNA: TGTGCCAGCAGTTACTCGGGGGGGACTCGAGAGACCCAGTACTTC

V: TRBV29-1
J: TRBJ2-3
size: .
D: TRBD1
CDR3: CSGGQGAQDTQYF
DNA: TGCAGCGGCGGACAGGGGGCACAAGATACGCAGTATTTT

V: TRBV18
J: TRBJ1-2
size: .
D: TRBD1
CDR3: CASSPRQGDGYTF
DNA: TGTGCCAGCTCACCGAGACAGGGCGATGGCTACACCTTC

V: TRBV6-6
J: TRBJ2-7
size: few
D: TRBD2
CDR3: CASADGGSLTEQYF
DNA: TGTGCCAGCGCAGATGGCGGGAGTCTGACCGAGCAGTACTTC

V: TRBV20-1
J: TRBJ1-5
size: .
D: .
CDR3: CSAQQGEVQHF
DNA: TGCAGTGCTCAGCAGGGCGAGGTCCAGCATTTT

V: TRBV9
J: TRBJ2-7
size: .
D: TRBD1
CDR3: CASSPSRDRTSEQYF
DNA: TGTGCCAGCAGCCCATCTAGGGACAGAACCTCCGAGCAGTACTTC

V: TRBV5-4
J: TRBJ1-4
size: .
D: .
CDR3: CASSFGGNVVGKLFF
DNA: TGTGCCAGCAGCTTCGGAGGTAACGTGGTCGGAAAACTGTTTTTT

V: TRBV4-1
J: TRBJ2-4
size: once
D: .
CDR3: CASSQRDLGGIQYF
DNA: TGCGCCAGCAGCCAGCGGGACTTGGGGGGCATTCAGTACTTC

V: TRBV11-1
J: TRBJ1-1
size: .
D: .
CDR3: CASSLDIMNTEAFF
DNA: TGTGCCAGCAGCTTGGACATAATGAACACTGAAGCTTTCTTT

V: TRBV9
J: TRBJ2-7
size: .
D: TRBD2
CDR3: CASSVGGGGEYEQYF
DNA: TGTGCCAGCAGCGTAGGAGGCGGGGGAGAATACGAGCAGTACTTC

V: TRBV6-5
J: TRBJ1-6
size: .
D: TRBD1
CDR3: CASSRDRGTSPLHF
DNA: TGTGCCAGCAGTCGGGACAGGGGAACTTCACCCCTCCACTTT

V: TRBV20-1
J: TRBJ2-1
size: .
D: .
CDR3: CSARGAGEQFF
DNA: TGCAGTGCTAGAGGAGCAGGGGAGCAGTTCTTC

V: TRBV19
J: TRBJ1-5
size: few
D: .
CDR3: CASSGTGTTPMLGQPQHF
DNA: TGTGCCAGTAGTGGGACCGGGACAACGCCTATGTTGGGTCAGCCCCAGCATTTT

V: TRBV7-8
J: TRBJ1-5
size: .
D: .
CDR3: CASSELAGVSNQPQHF
DNA: TGTGCCAGCAGCGAATTGGCAGGGGTCAGCAATCAGCCCCAGCATTTT

V: TRBV6-4
J: TRBJ1-2
size: .
D: TRBD1
CDR3: CASSATGTGARYGYTF
DNA: TGTGCCAGCAGTGCGACTGGGACAGGGGCTCGATATGGCTACACCTTC

V: TRBV6-1
J: TRBJ2-7
size: .
D: .
CDR3: CASSVGQTPYEQYF
DNA: TGTGCCAGCAGTGTAGGACAGACCCCCTACGAGCAGTACTTC

V: TRBV11-1
J: TRBJ2-2
size: .
D: .
CDR3: CASSEGPRGGELFF
DNA: TGTGCCAGCAGCGAAGGACCTCGGGGCGGGGAGCTGTTTTTT

V: TRBV5-1
J: TRBJ2-3
size: .
D: TRBD1
CDR3: CASSPSTTGEAQYF
DNA: TGCGCCAGCAGCCCCTCGACGACAGGGGAGGCGCAGTATTTT

V: TRBV15
J: TRBJ2-1
size: .
D: .
CDR3: CATSRSRTNADNEQFF
DNA: TGTGCCACCAGCAGATCTCGGACTAACGCTGACAATGAGCAGTTCTTC

V: TRBV7-9
J: TRBJ2-5
size: .
D: TRBD2
CDR3: CASSRTSGSYETQYF
DNA: TGTGCCAGCAGCAGGACTAGCGGAAGCTATGAGACCCAGTACTTC

V: TRBV25-1
J: TRBJ1-5
size: .
D: .
CDR3: CASSEGHGGAGQPQHF
DNA: TGTGCCAGCAGTGAAGGGCACGGGGGGGCAGGTCAGCCCCAGCATTTT

V: TRBV6-5
J: TRBJ2-7
size: .
D: .
CDR3: CASSYEWTGSSYEQYF
DNA: TGTGCCAGCAGTTACGAGTGGACTGGGAGCTCCTACGAGCAGTACTTC

V: TRBV29-1
J: TRBJ1-2
size: .
D: TRBD1
CDR3: CRRTGGLVYYGYTF
DNA: TGCCGACGGACAGGGGGCCTCGTTTACTATGGCTACACCTTC

V: TRBV4-1
J: TRBJ2-7
size: .
D: .
CDR3: CASSSITGGHEQYF
DNA: TGCGCCAGCAGCTCTATCACGGGGGGCCACGAGCAGTACTTC

V: TRBV28
J: TRBJ2-3
size: .
D: .
CDR3: CASSATSTDTQYF
DNA: TGTGCCAGCAGCGCGACTAGCACAGATACGCAGTATTTT

V: TRBV4-3
J: TRBJ2-1
size: .
D: TRBD2
CDR3: CASSQGTGGGWEQFF
DNA: TGCGCCAGCAGCCAAGGAACGGGGGGGGGTTGGGAGCAGTTCTTC

V: TRBV27
J: TRBJ2-3
size: .
D: TRBD2
CDR3: CASSLLTSGGPDTQYF
DNA: TGTGCCAGCAGTTTATTGACTAGCGGGGGTCCAGATACGCAGTATTTT

V: TRBV19
J: TRBJ2-1
size: few
D: .
CDR3: CASSPTGSSYNEQFF
DNA: TGTGCCAGTAGCCCCACTGGGAGCTCCTACAATGAGCAGTTCTTC

V: TRBV30
J: TRBJ2-3
size: .
D: .
CDR3: CAYVGGVSTDTQYF
DNA: TGTGCCTACGTAGGGGGGGTTAGCACAGATACGCAGTATTTT

V: TRBV28
J: TRBJ2-1
size: .
D: .
CDR3: CASSLWRDSYNEQFF
DNA: TGTGCCAGCAGTTTATGGCGGGACTCCTACAATGAGCAGTTCTTC

V: TRBV6-1
J: TRBJ1-6
size: .
D: .
CDR3: CASLDPGPLHF
DNA: TGTGCCAGCCTCGACCCGGGGCCCCTCCACTTT

V: TRBV6-1
J: TRBJ2-5
size: .
D: .
CDR3: CASRLGQETQYF
DNA: TGTGCCAGCAGGCTAGGCCAAGAGACCCAGTACTTC

V: TRBV10-1
J: TRBJ2-6
size: .
D: .
CDR3: CASSAGGVLTF
DNA: TGCGCCAGCAGTGCGGGTGGCGTCCTGACTTTC

V: TRBV13
J: TRBJ2-7
size: .
D: .
CDR3: CASSTKVQLEQYF
DNA: TGTGCCAGCAGCACGAAAGTACAGTTGGAGCAGTACTTC

V: TRBV7-9
J: TRBJ2-1
size: .
D: .
CDR3: CASSLGLGFSEQFF
DNA: TGTGCCAGCAGCTTGGGACTGGGGTTTAGTGAGCAGTTCTTC

V: TRBV5-4
J: TRBJ1-1
size: few
D: .
CDR3: CASSQSILTGAEAFF
DNA: TGTGCCAGCAGCCAGTCAATTCTGACAGGTGCTGAAGCTTTCTTT

V: TRBV27
J: TRBJ2-1
size: .
D: .
CDR3: CASSKLRDNEQFF
DNA: TGTGCCAGCAGTAAACTACGAGACAATGAGCAGTTCTTC